Sequencing of this T cell receptor (beta chain) was carried out in a study of OX40 agonist ivuxolimab in advanced cancers. The data were produced by immunoSEQ multiplex PCR, yet TCRdb's version contains in-frame clones alone and is incomplete. Counted here are about 15,000 clones, 64% occurring once; the ten biggest clones make up roughly 8.1%. This clonotype was obtained from an adult with an advanced solid tumor such as melanoma, head and neck, liver or kidney cancer. The source material was CD4+ or CD8+ T cells sorted from blood, sampled in a trial of the OX40 agonist ivuxolimab.

CDR3 sequence reads: CASSLALDGFYNSPLHF. Written as DNA, the CDR3 is TGTGCCAGCAGCTTAGCTCTGGACGGCTTTTATAATTCACCCCTCCACTTT. This rearrangement joins TRBV7-2 to TRBJ1-6; no reliable D call. There are 17 residues in the CDR3. Germline lookup yields CDR1 SGHTA and CDR2 FQGNSA. Trimming took off 0 bases at V and 4 bases at J, with 13 bases between the two ends.